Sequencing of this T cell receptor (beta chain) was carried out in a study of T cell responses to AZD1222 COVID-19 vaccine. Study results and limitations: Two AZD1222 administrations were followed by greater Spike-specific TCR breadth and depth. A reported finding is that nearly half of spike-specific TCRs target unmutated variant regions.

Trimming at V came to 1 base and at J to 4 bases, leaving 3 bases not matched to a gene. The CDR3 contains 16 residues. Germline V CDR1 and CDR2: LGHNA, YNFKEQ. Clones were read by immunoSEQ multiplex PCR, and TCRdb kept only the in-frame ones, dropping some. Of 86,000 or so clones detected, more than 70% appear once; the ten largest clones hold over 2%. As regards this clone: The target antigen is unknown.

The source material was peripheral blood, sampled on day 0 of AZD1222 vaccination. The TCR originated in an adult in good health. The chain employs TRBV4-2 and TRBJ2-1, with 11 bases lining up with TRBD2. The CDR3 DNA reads TGTGCCAGCAGCCAAGTGGGGACTAGCGGTTACAATGAGCAGTTCTTC. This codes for CASSQVGTSGYNEQFF.